Listed here are 19 T cell receptor beta chains from one sample, sequenced in a study of T-cell reconstitution after alpha-beta-depleted transplantation in children. Unique molecular identifiers were incorporated into the prepared TCRbeta library. Each CDR3 protein gets one entry after TCRdb re-called the PCR reads with MiXCR. Seen here are approximately 590,000 distinct CDR3 sequences, more than 9% observed once, and the top ten hold less than 4.5%. Material: PBMCs from the stem cell graft donor, obtained from the stem cell graft. These receptors came from a human donor who donated a stem cell graft to a child with acute myeloid leukemia.

J is TRBJ2-4 and V is TRBV6-2 or TRBV6-3; TRBD2 matches 8 bases. Germline V gives CDR1 MNHEY, CDR2 SVGEGT. The V and J ends lost 6 bases and 0 bases, in that order; junction bases with no gene match: 16. This CDR3 comprises 19 residues. The CDR3 region has the DNA TGTGCCAGCAGCTACGACACTAGCGGCCTCCCACTAGCCAAAAACATTCAGTACTTC. It codes for CASSYDTSGLPLAKNIQYF.

This clonotype was observed many times. V and J are TRBV12-3 or TRBV12-4 and TRBJ2-2; D unclear. The CDR3 covers 12 residues. Trimming removed 3 bases from V and 7 bases from J, with 6 bases in between. The CDR3 loop reads CASSFGDGELFF. The DNA for the CDR3 is TGTGCCAGCAGTTTTGGGGACGGGGAGCTGTTTTTT.

The chain employs TRBV3-1 and TRBJ1-1, with D possibly TRBD1 on 6 matching bases. V was pared by 0 bases and J by 6 bases, with 17 bases between. Germline V CDR1 and CDR2: LGHDT, YNNKEL (reference sequence). The CDR3 is 16 amino acids. CDR3 protein: CASSQDPSNRVAEAFF. For the CDR3, the DNA is TGTGCCAGCAGCCAAGACCCCAGCAACAGGGTTGCTGAAGCTTTCTTT. Based on the CDR3 plus reference TRBV3-1 and TRBJ1-1, the full variable domain is DTAVSQTPKYLVTQMGNDKSIKCEQNLGHDTMYWYKQDSKKFLKIMFSYNNKELIINETVPNRFSPKSPDKAHLNLHINSLELGDSAVYFCASSQDPSNRVAEAFFGQGTRLTVV.

CDR3 sequence: CASRKGRLAGNNEQFF. In DNA, the CDR3 is TGTGCCAGCAGGAAGGGTAGACTAGCGGGAAACAATGAGCAGTTCTTC. This rearrangement joins TRBV27 to TRBJ2-1; TRBD2 agrees at 11 bases. This CDR3 region has 16 residues. With V trimmed by 6 bases and J by 5 bases, 9 bases remained unmatched. Looked up from germline, CDR1 is MNHEY and CDR2 is SMNVEV (reference sequence).

V is TRBV5-1 and J is TRBJ2-1; D gene unclear. Trimming removed 0 bases from V and 3 bases from J, with 4 bases in between. Germline loops: CDR1 SGHRS, CDR2 YFSETQ. This CDR3 region has 13 residues. DNA of the CDR3: TGCGCCAGCAGCTTGGAGTACTACAATGAGCAGTTCTTC. Amino acid sequence: CASSLEYYNEQFF.

The table lists this clonotype with many counts. The junction does not match germline at one end; this may be a read error. The rearrangement uses TRBV5-1 and TRBJ1-1; D unresolved. The CDR3 is 13 residues long. Germline V CDR1 and CDR2: SGHRS, YFSETQ. CDR3 in DNA: TGTGCCAGCAGCTTAGATTTGAACACTGAAGCTTTCTTT. This encodes CASSLDLNTEAFF.

The sample holds many counts of this clonotype. V is TRBV27 and J is TRBJ2-1; perhaps D is TRBD1 or TRBD2 (5 bases each). Deletions cut 2 bases from V and 8 bases from J, with 13 bases between. The CDR3 is 14 amino acids. CDR1 MNHEY and CDR2 SMNVEV come from the germline V gene (reference sequence). This chain's CDR3 is CASSLKWGFDEQFF. The CDR3 bases are TGTGCCAGCAGTTTAAAATGGGGGTTCGATGAGCAGTTCTTC.

This chain connects TRBV20-1 to TRBJ2-7, with D possibly TRBD2 on 5 matching bases. Germline V gene lookup returns CDR1 DFQATT and CDR2 SNEGSKA (reference sequence). There are 13 residues in the CDR3. Trimming left V 6 bases short and J 0 bases short, with 12 bases between. CDR3 bases: TGCAGTGCCGAACGGGGTAGCTCCTACGAGCAGTACTTC. Amino acid sequence: CSAERGSSYEQYF.

This sequence joins TRBV20-1 and TRBJ2-7; maybe TRBD1 (6 bases). V was cut by 5 bases and J by 1 base, with 12 bases left in between. The CDR3 runs to 13 residues. CDR1 and CDR2 from the germline V gene are DFQATT and SNEGSKA (reference sequence). CDR3 coding DNA: TGCAGTGCTGCGTTGGACAGTTCCTACGAGCAGTACTTC. Its translation is CSAALDSSYEQYF.

This clonotype was seen ten or more times. The chain is built from TRBV7-9 and TRBJ1-4; unclear D gene. CDR3 length: 14 residues. Germline V gene lookup returns CDR1 SEHNR and CDR2 FQNEAQ (reference sequence). The ends were cut back, 5 bases at V and 0 bases at J, with 7 bases in the middle. CDR3 sequence (DNA): TGTGCCAGCAGCCTGGCGGCAACTAATGAAAAACTGTTTTTT. Amino acid sequence: CASSLAATNEKLFF. The full variable domain, in which reference TRBV7-9 and TRBJ1-4 provide the parts outside the CDR3, is DTGVSQNPRHKITKRGQNVTFRCDPISEHNRLYWYRQTLGQGPEFLTYFQNEAQLEKSRLLSDRFSAERPKGSFSTLEIQRTEQGDSAMYLCASSLAATNEKLFFGSGTQLSVL.

This clonotype has a handful of counts. The chain has TRBV7-3 and TRBJ2-3; D may match TRBD1 or TRBD2 (5 bases each). Trimming took 2 bases from V and 5 from J, leaving 14 bases between them. CDR3 length: 15 residues. Germline V CDR1 and CDR2: SGHTA, FQGTGA. CDR3 sequence (DNA): TGTGCCAGCAGCTTAGCAGCAACGAGGGGAGATACGCAGTATTTT. Translated, it gives CASSLAATRGDTQYF.

The chain joins TRBV10-3 to TRBJ2-3, with 14 bases fitting TRBD2. Germline V gives CDR1 ENHRY, CDR2 SYGVKD. V lost 4 bases and J lost 0; bases outside the gene matches: 3. The CDR3 sequence is 17 residues long. Here the CDR3 DNA reads TGTGCCATCAGTGGGGGGACTAGCGGGGGTAGCACAGATACGCAGTATTTT. Translating it yields CAISGGTSGGSTDTQYF.

Only a few counts were recorded for this clonotype. The chain has TRBV30 and TRBJ2-1; unclear D gene. Germline CDR1 is GTSNPN and CDR2 is SVGIG (reference sequence). CDR3 size: 14 residues. V gave up 8 bases and J gave up 7 bases, with 21 bases separating them. CDR3 residues: CAANTEQVYNEQFF. CDR3 nucleotides: TGTGCCGCCAACACGGAGCAGGTTTATAATGAGCAGTTCTTC.

This clonotype was observed many times. The rearrangement uses TRBV6-5 and TRBJ1-3; unclear D gene. The ends were cut back, 6 bases at V and 2 bases at J, with 11 bases in the middle. This CDR3 is 14 amino acids long. From germline, CDR1 is MNHEY and CDR2 SVGAGI. The chain's CDR3 is CASSPEGTGNTIYF. As DNA, the CDR3 is TGTGCCAGCAGCCCGGAGGGAACTGGAAACACCATATATTTT.

This clonotype was seen only a few times. The rearrangement links TRBV5-6 to TRBJ1-1, with D uncertain. Trimming took off 4 bases at V and 4 bases at J, with 8 bases between the two ends. CDR1 is SGHDT and CDR2 is YYEEEE in the germline V gene. The CDR3 has 12 amino acids. The CDR3 region has the DNA TGTGCCAGCAGCCTCCCGACCACTGAAGCTTTCTTT. This sequence encodes CASSLPTTEAFF.

This clonotype was recorded many times. V gene TRBV6-5 combines with J gene TRBJ2-7; D remains unclear. Looked up from germline, CDR1 is MNHEY and CDR2 is SVGAGI. The CDR3 is made up of 13 amino acids. Deletions cut 0 bases from V and 4 bases from J, with 7 bases between. For the CDR3, the DNA is TGTGCCAGCAGTTACTCGACCCTTTACGAGCAGTACTTC. It codes for CASSYSTLYEQYF.

This clonotype was found many times. The V and J genes are TRBV6-1 and TRBJ1-4; the D is unclear. The V end was cut by 7 bases, the J end by 4 bases, with 10 bases between. Germline assignment: CDR1 MNHNS and CDR2 SASEGT. The CDR3 has 13 amino acids. The CDR3 loop is CASMRRINEKLFF. CDR3 DNA sequence: TGTGCCAGCATGCGACGGATTAATGAAAAACTGTTTTTT.

This clonotype was found many times. The chain joins TRBV9 to TRBJ2-1; 10 bases match TRBD2. Per germline, CDR1 SGDLS and CDR2 YYNGEE. V trimming: 0 bases; J trimming: 4 bases; junction bases outside the gene matches: 4. The CDR3 is 16 amino acids. Here the CDR3 DNA reads TGTGCCAGCAGCGTAGCTGGGACTAGCGAGTACAATGAGCAGTTCTTC. Amino acids: CASSVAGTSEYNEQFF.

This clonotype occurred a few times. The J gene is TRBJ2-1, the V gene TRBV5-6, with 9 bases matching TRBD1. Germline loops: CDR1 SGHDT, CDR2 YYEEEE. The junction had 10 bases not matched to a gene; V was cut back by 4 bases and J by 5 bases. The CDR3 is 16 amino acids. The CDR3 coding sequence is TGTGCCAGCAGCCTGGACCCGGGACAGGGAAACAATGAGCAGTTCTTC. Translating it yields CASSLDPGQGNNEQFF. Variable domain in full (rest from reference TRBV5-6 and TRBJ2-1): DAGVTQSPTHLIKTRGQQVTLRCSPKSGHDTVSWYQQALGQGPQFIFQYYEEEERQRGNFPDRFSGHQFPNYSSELNVNALLLGDSALYLCASSLDPGQGNNEQFFGPGTRLTVL.